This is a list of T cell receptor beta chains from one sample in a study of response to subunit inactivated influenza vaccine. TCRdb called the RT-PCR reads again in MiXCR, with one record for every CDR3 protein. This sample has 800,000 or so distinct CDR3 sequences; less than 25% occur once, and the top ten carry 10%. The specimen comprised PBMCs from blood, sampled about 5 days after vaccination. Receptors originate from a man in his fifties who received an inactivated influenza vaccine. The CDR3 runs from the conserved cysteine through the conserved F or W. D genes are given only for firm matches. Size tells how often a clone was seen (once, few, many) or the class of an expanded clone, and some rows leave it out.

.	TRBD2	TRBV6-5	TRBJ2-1	TGTGCCAGCAGTTACTCCTGGCGGGGGACCTACAATGAGCAGTTCTTC	CASSYSWRGTYNEQFF
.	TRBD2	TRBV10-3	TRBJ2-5	TGTGCCATCAGTACGGCTAGCGGGGTTAAAGAGACCCAGTACTTC	CAISTASGVKETQYF
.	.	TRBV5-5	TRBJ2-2	TGTGCCAGCAGCTTAGGGCACTTCAATAGGGGGGAGCTGTTTTTT	CASSLGHFNRGELFF
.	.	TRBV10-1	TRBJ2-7	TGCGCCAGCAGTGATGGGCGGGGAGCCTACGAGCAGTACTTC	CASSDGRGAYEQYF
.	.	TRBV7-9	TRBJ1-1	TGTGCCAGCAGCTCAGGTGTGGGAGGAACTGAAGCTTTCTTT	CASSSGVGGTEAFF
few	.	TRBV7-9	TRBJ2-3	TGTGCCAGCAGCTCGGGACCGCCGATGTTCACAGATACGCAGTATTTT	CASSSGPPMFTDTQYF
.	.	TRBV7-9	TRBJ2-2	TGTGCCAGCAGCTTATACAGGGACCACACCGGGGAGCTGTTTTTT	CASSLYRDHTGELFF
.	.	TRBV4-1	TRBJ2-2	TGCGCCAGCAGTCTTACAAACATGGGCGGGGAGCTGTTTTTT	CASSLTNMGGELFF
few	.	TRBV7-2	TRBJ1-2	TGTGCCAGCAGCTTAGCGTGGAGGCAGAATTATGGCTACACCTTC	CASSLAWRQNYGYTF
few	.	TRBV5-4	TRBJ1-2	TGTGCCAGCAGCTCGGACGCCAACCCCTATGGCTACACCTTC	CASSSDANPYGYTF
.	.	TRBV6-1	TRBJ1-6	TGTGCCAGCAGTGTATCGCGGGGGGCCGGTTCACCCCTCCACTTT	CASSVSRGAGSPLHF
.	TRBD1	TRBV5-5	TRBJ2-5	TGTGCCAGCAGCTCCACTGGGACAGCGGTGACCCAGTACTTC	CASSSTGTAVTQYF
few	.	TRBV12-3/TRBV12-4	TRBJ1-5	TGTGCCAGCAGTGGCACAATAGTTCGGCCCCAGCATTTT	CASSGTIVRPQHF
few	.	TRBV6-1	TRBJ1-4	TGTGCCAGCAGTCAGAACCGCGGGGATGAAAAACTGTTTTTT	CASSQNRGDEKLFF
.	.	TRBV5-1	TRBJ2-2	TGCGCCAGCACCGGGTTCCTAGACACCGGGGAGCTGTTTTTT	CASTGFLDTGELFF
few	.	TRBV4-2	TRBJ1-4	TGTGCCAGCAGCCAACAGGGAACTAATGAAAAACTGTTTTTT	CASSQQGTNEKLFF
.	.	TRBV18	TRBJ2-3	TGTGCCAGCTCCCTTGACCCCGTGGATACGCAGTATTTT	CASSLDPVDTQYF
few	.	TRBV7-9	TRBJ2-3	TGTGCCAGCAGCCCAGAATTCCTCTCGGGCTACACAGATACGCAGTATTTT	CASSPEFLSGYTDTQYF
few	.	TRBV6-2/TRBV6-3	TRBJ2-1	TGTGCCAGCAGTTACTGGCATCGGAGCAATGAGCAGTTCTTC	CASSYWHRSNEQFF
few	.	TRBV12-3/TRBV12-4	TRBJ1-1	TGTGCCAGCAGTTTCGGGCCTAGGGCTTTCTTT	CASSFGPRAFF
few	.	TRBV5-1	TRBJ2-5	TGCGCCAGCAGCTTGGCCGACGGAGATATCCACCAAGAGACCCAGTACTTC	CASSLADGDIHQETQYF
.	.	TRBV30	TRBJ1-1	TGTGCCTGGAGTGTACTACCGAAAAGGGTAGCAGCTTTCTTT	CAWSVLPKRVAAFF
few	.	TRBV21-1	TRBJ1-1	TGTGCCAGCAGCAACCAAGACAGGGAGAACACTGAAGCTTTCTTT	CASSNQDRENTEAFF
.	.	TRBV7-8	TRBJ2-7	TGTGCCAGCAGCGTTATTTGGGAGCAGTACTTC	CASSVIWEQYF
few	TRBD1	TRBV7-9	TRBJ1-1	TGTGCCAGCAGCTTGACGAGAACAGGGGGCGGAACTGAAGCTTTCTTT	CASSLTRTGGGTEAFF
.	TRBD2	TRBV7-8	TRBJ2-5	TGTGCCAGCAGCTTAGTATTTTGGAGCGGGGGGGCCAGAGAGACCCAGTACTTC	CASSLVFWSGGARETQYF
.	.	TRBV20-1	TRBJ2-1	TGCAGTGCTAGAGAAGTCCGTGAGCAGTTCTTC	CSAREVREQFF
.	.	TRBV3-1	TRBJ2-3	TGTGCCAGCAGCCAAGCGGCTAGCAACTCAGATACGCAGTATTTT	CASSQAASNSDTQYF
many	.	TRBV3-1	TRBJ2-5	TGTGCCAGCAGCAGACGGTCGTGGTACTTC	CASSRRSWYF
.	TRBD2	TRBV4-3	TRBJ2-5	TGCGCCAGCAGCCAAGAGTGGACTAGCGGGGAGACCCAGTACTTC	CASSQEWTSGETQYF
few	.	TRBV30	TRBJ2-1	TGTGCCTGGAGTGAGGCCGGGACACGCCTCAATGAGCAGTTCTTC	CAWSEAGTRLNEQFF
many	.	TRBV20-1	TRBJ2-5	TGCAGTGCTGCCCCTCGGGAGAGGGCTACCGAGACCCAGTACTTC	CSAAPRERATETQYF
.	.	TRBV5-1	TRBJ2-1	TGCGCCAGCAGCTTGGTGACGGGAAGCGGGAATGAGCAGTTCTTC	CASSLVTGSGNEQFF
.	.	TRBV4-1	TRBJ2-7	TGCGCCAGCAGCCAAGCGGGAGACAGGGTTAACGAGCAGTACTTC	CASSQAGDRVNEQYF
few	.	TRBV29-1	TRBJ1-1	TGCAGCGTTGTTCATATGAACACTGAAGCTTTCTTT	CSVVHMNTEAFF
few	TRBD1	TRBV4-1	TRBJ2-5	TGCGCCAGCAGCCAAGTCGGGGACAGGGGGTCAGAGACCCAGTACTTC	CASSQVGDRGSETQYF
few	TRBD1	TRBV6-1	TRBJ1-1	TGTGCCAGCAGTGCAGACAGGGGGGGAACTGAAGCTTTCTTT	CASSADRGGTEAFF
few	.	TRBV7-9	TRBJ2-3	TGTGCCAGCAGCTTAGCGGAATCAGGCACAGATACGCAGTATTTT	CASSLAESGTDTQYF
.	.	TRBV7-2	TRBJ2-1	TGTGCCAGCAGCCCAGCGGCTCGACAAGAGCAGTTCTTC	CASSPAARQEQFF
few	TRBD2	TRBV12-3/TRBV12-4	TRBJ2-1	TGTGCCAGCACCCAAGGGGGAGCGGGGGGAAACAATGAGCAGTTCTTC	CASTQGGAGGNNEQFF
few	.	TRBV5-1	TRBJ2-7	TGCGCCAGCATGGACCGTTTCTCCTACGAGCAGTACTTC	CASMDRFSYEQYF
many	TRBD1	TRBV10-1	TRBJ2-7	TGCGCCAGCAGTCAACAGGGGTACGAGCAGTACTTC	CASSQQGYEQYF
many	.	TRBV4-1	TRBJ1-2	TGCGCCAGCAGCCAAGATTCCGCCTCCGGTGGGGTTTTCTACACCTTC	CASSQDSASGGVFYTF
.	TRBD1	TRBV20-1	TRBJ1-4	TGCAGTGCCGACCAGGGGGGCACTAATGAAAAACTGTTTTTT	CSADQGGTNEKLFF
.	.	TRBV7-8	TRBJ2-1	TGTGCCAGCAGCTCTACTGGAGCCGGGGAGCAGTTCTTC	CASSSTGAGEQFF
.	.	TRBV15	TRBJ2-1	TGTGCCACCAGCAGAGAGGGGGGAAGCTCCTACAATGAGCAGTTCTTC	CATSREGGSSYNEQFF
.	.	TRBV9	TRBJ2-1	TGTGCCAGCAGCGCCGGAGGGGATCCCTACAATGAGCAGTTCTTC	CASSAGGDPYNEQFF
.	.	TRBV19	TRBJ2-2	TGTGCCAGTAGTATAGTTCAGGGTTCCGGGGAGCTGTTTTTT	CASSIVQGSGELFF
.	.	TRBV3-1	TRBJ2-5	TGTGCCAGCAGCCAGGTCCCCAGAGGCGGGGAAGAGACCCAGTACTTC	CASSQVPRGGEETQYF
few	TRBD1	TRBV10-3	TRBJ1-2	TGTGCCATCAGTGATGGCGGGACAGTCCGGAACTATGGCTACACCTTC	CAISDGGTVRNYGYTF
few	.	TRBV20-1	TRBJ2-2	TGCAGTGCTAGAGGTAGAGGGAACACCGGGGAGCTGTTTTTT	CSARGRGNTGELFF
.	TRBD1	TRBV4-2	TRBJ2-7	TGTGCCAGCAGCCAAGAAGTTCCTATTGGACAGGTCAGCTACGAGCAGTACTTC	CASSQEVPIGQVSYEQYF
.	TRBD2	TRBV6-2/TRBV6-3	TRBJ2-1	TGTGCCAGCAGTTTTAGTGGAGGACTAGCGGGGATCGGGATTTACAATGAGCAGTTCTTC	CASSFSGGLAGIGIYNEQFF
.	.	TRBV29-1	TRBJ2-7	TGCAGCGTTATTACAGGAGGGTCCGTCTCCGAGCAGTACTTC	CSVITGGSVSEQYF